Below are 3 T cell receptor beta chains sequenced from a single sample in a study of cytomegalovirus exposure and HLA in healthy donors. Primers included in the PCR were 60 Vbeta and 13 Jbeta primers. Measured with immunoSEQ multiplex PCR; TCRdb has only the in-frame clones, and not every one. The sample has 150,000 to 200,000 clones, about 13% seen once; the top ten hold roughly 7.7%. Sequencing input: PBMCs. The receptors here all came from a man aged 50 or older in good health and CMV-seropositive.

This clone was detected a few times. This chain links TRBV6-1 with TRBJ1-4; weak D call: TRBD1 (5 bases). V gave up 3 bases and J gave up 0 bases, with 14 bases separating them. The germline gives CDR1 MNHNS, CDR2 SASEGT. The CDR3 has 17 residues. The CDR3 here is CASSEGPGSATNEKLFF. CDR3 in DNA: TGTGCCAGCAGTGAGGGGCCAGGGTCCGCAACTAATGAAAAACTGTTTTTT.

This clone was observed a few times. The J gene is TRBJ1-3, the V gene TRBV5-1, with D uncertain. Per germline, CDR1 SGHRS and CDR2 YFSETQ. Trimming shortened V by 6 bases and J by 3 bases, and 10 bases separated the two germline ends. This CDR3 is built from 13 residues. The CDR3 nucleotides are TGCGCCAGCAACCCGGGTGATGGAAACACCATATATTTT. Its protein product is CASNPGDGNTIYF.

This clone showed up just a few times. The chain has TRBV5-6 and TRBJ1-2; D not certain. Germline CDR1 and CDR2: SGHDT and YYEEEE. There are 12 residues in the CDR3. The ends were cut back, 4 bases at V and 1 base at J, with 5 bases in the middle. The chain's CDR3 is CASSVVNYGYTF. In DNA form, the CDR3 reads TGTGCCAGCAGCGTAGTTAACTATGGCTACACCTTC.